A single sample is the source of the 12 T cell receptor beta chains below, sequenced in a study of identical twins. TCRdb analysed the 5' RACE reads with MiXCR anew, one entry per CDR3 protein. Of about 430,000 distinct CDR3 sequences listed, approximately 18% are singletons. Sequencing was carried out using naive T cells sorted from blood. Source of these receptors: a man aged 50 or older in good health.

The CDR3 region is CATLPRLSTYEQYF. The DNA for the CDR3 is TGTGCCACCCTACCCAGGTTGAGCACCTACGAGCAGTACTTC. This chain joins TRBV9 and TRBJ2-7; D gene uncertain. The V and J ends lost 9 bases and 2 bases respectively, with 18 bases between them. CDR3 size: 14 residues. Germline V CDR1 and CDR2: SGDLS, YYNGEE.

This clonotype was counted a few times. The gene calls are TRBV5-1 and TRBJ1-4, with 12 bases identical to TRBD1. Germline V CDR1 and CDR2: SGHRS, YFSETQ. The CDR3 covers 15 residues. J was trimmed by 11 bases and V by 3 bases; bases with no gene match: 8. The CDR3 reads CASSSGTGGNWKLFF. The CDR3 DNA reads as TGCGCCAGCAGCTCCGGGACAGGGGGCAATTGGAAACTGTTTTTT.

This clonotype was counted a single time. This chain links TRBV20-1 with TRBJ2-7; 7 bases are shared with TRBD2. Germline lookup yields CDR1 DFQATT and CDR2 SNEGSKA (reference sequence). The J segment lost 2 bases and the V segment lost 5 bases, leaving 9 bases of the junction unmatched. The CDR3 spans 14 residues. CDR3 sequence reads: CSAGDSGGAYEQYF. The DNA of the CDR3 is TGCAGTGCTGGGGATTCTGGGGGGGCCTACGAGCAGTACTTC.

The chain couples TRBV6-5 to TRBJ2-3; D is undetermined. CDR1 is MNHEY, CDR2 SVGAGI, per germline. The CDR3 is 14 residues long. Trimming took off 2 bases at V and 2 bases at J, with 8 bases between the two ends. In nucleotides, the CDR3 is TGTGCCAGCAGTTACATACCTCACACAGATACGCAGTATTTT. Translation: CASSYIPHTDTQYF.

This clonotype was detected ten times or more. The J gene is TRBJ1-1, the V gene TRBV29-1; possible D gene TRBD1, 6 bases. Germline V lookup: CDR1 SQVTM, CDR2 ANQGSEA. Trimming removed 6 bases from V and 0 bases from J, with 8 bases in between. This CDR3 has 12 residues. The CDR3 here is CSVRQVNTEAFF. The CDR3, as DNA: TGCAGCGTACGACAGGTGAACACTGAAGCTTTCTTT. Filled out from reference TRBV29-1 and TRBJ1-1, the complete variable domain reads SAVISQKPSRDICQRGTSLTIQCQVDSQVTMMFWYRQQPGQSLTLIATANQGSEATYESGFVIDKFPISRPNLTFSTLTVSNMSPEDSSIYLCSVRQVNTEAFFGQGTRLTVV.

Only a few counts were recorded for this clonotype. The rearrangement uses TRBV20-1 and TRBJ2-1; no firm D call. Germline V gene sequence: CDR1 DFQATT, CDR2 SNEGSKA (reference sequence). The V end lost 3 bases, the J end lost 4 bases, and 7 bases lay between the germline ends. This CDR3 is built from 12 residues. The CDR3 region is CSASGAYNEQFF. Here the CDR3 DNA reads TGCAGTGCTAGTGGCGCTTACAATGAGCAGTTCTTC.

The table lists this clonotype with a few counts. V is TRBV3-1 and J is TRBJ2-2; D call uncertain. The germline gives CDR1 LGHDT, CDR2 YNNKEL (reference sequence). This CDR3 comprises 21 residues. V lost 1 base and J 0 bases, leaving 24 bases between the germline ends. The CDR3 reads CASSQVTKLSLAVANTGELFF. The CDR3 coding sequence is TGTGCCAGCAGCCAAGTGACGAAGCTTAGTTTGGCAGTCGCGAACACCGGGGAGCTGTTTTTT.

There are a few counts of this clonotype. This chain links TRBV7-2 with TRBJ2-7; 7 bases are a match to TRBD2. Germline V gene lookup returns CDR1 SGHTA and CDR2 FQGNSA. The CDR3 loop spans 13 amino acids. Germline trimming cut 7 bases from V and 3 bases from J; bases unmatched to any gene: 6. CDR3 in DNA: TGTGCCAGCACAATGGGGGGGAGCTACGAGCAGTACTTC. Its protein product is CASTMGGSYEQYF. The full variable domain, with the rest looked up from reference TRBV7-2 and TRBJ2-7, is GAGVSQSPSNKVTEKGKDVELRCDPISGHTALYWYRQSLGQGLEFLIYFQGNSAPDKSGLPSDRFSAERTGGSVSTLTIQRTQQEDSAVYLCASTMGGSYEQYFGPGTRLTVT.

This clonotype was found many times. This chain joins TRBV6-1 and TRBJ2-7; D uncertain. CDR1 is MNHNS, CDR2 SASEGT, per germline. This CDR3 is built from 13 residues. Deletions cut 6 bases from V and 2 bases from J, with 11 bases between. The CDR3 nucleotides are TGTGCCAGCAGCCCCCTAAGAACCTACGAGCAGTACTTC. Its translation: CASSPLRTYEQYF.

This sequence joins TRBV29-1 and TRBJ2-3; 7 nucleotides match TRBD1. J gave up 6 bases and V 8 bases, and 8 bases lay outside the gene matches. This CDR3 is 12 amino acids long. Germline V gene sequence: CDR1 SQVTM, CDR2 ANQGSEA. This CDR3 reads CSSRQGRDTQYF. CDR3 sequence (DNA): TGCAGCTCACGACAGGGCCGGGATACGCAGTATTTT.

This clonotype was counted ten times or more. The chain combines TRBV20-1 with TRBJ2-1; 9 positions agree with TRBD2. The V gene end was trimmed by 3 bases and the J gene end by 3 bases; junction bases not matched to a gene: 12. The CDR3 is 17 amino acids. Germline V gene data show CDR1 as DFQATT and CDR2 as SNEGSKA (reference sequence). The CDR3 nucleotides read TGCAGTGCTAGGCCCAGCGGGGGGCCTGGACTCTACAATGAGCAGTTCTTC. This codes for CSARPSGGPGLYNEQFF.

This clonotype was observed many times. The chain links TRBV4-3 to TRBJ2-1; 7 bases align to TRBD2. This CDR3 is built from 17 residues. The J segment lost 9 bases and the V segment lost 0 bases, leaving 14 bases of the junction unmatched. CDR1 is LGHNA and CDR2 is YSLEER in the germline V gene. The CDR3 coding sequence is TGCGCCAGCAGCCAAGATCGCTCCATGGCGGGAGATATTGAGCAGTTCTTC. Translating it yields CASSQDRSMAGDIEQFF.